One sample yielded the 22 T cell receptor beta chains listed below, sequenced in a study of OX40 agonist ivuxolimab in advanced cancers. Repertoires were generated with immunoSEQ multiplex PCR, while TCRdb's copy carries only in-frame clones and drops some. The sample includes roughly 61,000 clones, 82% seen only once; the top ten take roughly 0.47%. This sample comprised CD4+ or CD8+ T cells sorted from blood, obtained in a trial of the OX40 agonist ivuxolimab. The receptors originated from an adult with an advanced solid tumor such as melanoma, head and neck, liver or kidney cancer.

CDR3 bases: TGTGCCTGGGCAAGCGGGCAGCTCACAGATACGCAGTATTTT. It encodes CAWASGQLTDTQYF. The chain employs TRBV30 and TRBJ2-3; D might be TRBD2 (6 bases). Per germline, CDR1 GTSNPN and CDR2 SVGIG (reference sequence). Trimming took 5 bases from V and 2 from J, leaving 14 bases between them. The CDR3 extends over 14 amino acids.

The chain links TRBV12-5 to TRBJ2-1; no firm D call. This CDR3 comprises 13 residues. Trimming removed 1 base from V and 1 base from J, with 2 bases in between. Per the germline V gene, CDR1 is LGHNT and CDR2 is FRNRAP. CDR3 in DNA: TGTGCTAGTGGTTTGGGGTCCTACAATGAGCAGTTCTTC. Residues: CASGLGSYNEQFF.

This clone has a single count. The rearrangement joins TRBV6-5 to TRBJ1-1; D not certain. Trimming removed 1 base from V and 11 bases from J, with 11 bases in between. Germline CDR1 MNHEY, CDR2 SVGAGI. The CDR3 spans 12 residues. CDR3 in amino acids: CASSYLNGRAFF. CDR3 sequence (DNA): TGTGCCAGCAGTTACTTGAATGGAAGGGCTTTCTTT.

This clone was seen once. The V and J genes are TRBV10-1 and TRBJ2-3; 9 bases match TRBD2. The germline V gene encodes CDR1 WNHNN and CDR2 SYGVQD (reference sequence). The CDR3 extends over 20 amino acids. The V segment lost 10 bases and the J segment 4 bases; nucleotides outside the gene matches: 27. The DNA for the CDR3 is TGCGCCACCCCCCGGGAGGCGGGGCCGATTAGCGGGAGTAGATCAGATACGCAGTATTTT. The encoded protein is CATPREAGPISGSRSDTQYF.

This chain connects TRBV30 to TRBJ2-7, with 8 bases aligning to TRBD2. After removal of 2 bases from V and 1 base from J, the junction contained 4 bases not matched to a gene. CDR3 size: 14 residues. Germline CDR1 GTSNPN, CDR2 SVGIG (reference sequence). CDR3 sequence reads: CAWSSSGVSYEQYF. In nucleotides, the CDR3 is TGTGCCTGGAGTAGTAGCGGGGTTTCCTACGAGCAGTACTTC.

V usage is TRBV6-1 and J usage is TRBJ2-3; no clear D gene. Germline loops: CDR1 MNHNS, CDR2 SASEGT. This CDR3 region has 15 residues. Trimming took off 1 base at V and 3 bases at J, with 11 bases between the two ends. The CDR3 reads CASSEGPLGTDTQYF. CDR3 DNA: TGTGCCAGCAGTGAAGGTCCCCTGGGGACAGATACGCAGTATTTT.

The chain combines TRBV28 with TRBJ2-6, with unresolved D. CDR1 is MDHEN and CDR2 is SYDVKM in the germline V gene. CDR3 length: 15 residues. The V gene lost 2 bases and the J gene lost 2 bases, with 7 bases spanning the gap. CDR3 residues: CASSLRVPGANVLTF. The CDR3 DNA reads TGTGCCAGCAGTTTAAGGGTTCCTGGGGCCAACGTCCTGACTTTC.

This sequence joins TRBV5-1 and TRBJ2-7, with a possible D match to TRBD1 (5 bases). Germline CDR1 SGHRS, CDR2 YFSETQ. Trimming left V 2 bases short and J 2 bases short, with 11 bases between. This CDR3 is built from 14 residues. The CDR3 DNA follows: TGCGCCAGCAGCTTTCAGACAGCCACCTACGAGCAGTACTTC. Protein: CASSFQTATYEQYF.

The rearrangement links TRBV5-1 to TRBJ2-1; D is possibly TRBD2 (5 bases). The V and J ends lost 3 bases and 0 bases respectively, with 13 bases between them. From germline, CDR1 is SGHRS and CDR2 YFSETQ. This CDR3 region has 16 residues. CDR3 protein: CASSSLASSSYNEQFF. CDR3 DNA sequence: TGCGCCAGCAGCTCCTTAGCGTCTAGCTCCTACAATGAGCAGTTCTTC.

The rearrangement links TRBV19 to TRBJ2-1; 9 nucleotides match TRBD1. V was pared by 4 bases and J by 8 bases, with 3 bases of the junction left unmatched. The CDR3 length is 13 residues. CDR1 and CDR2 from the germline V gene are LNHDA and SQIVND (reference sequence). In DNA, the CDR3 is TGTGCCAGTAGTACGGACAGGGGCGATGAGCAGTTCTTC. Translating gives CASSTDRGDEQFF.

This clone was counted a few times. The CDR3: CASSYTRNEQFF. CDR3 nucleotide sequence: TGTGCCAGCAGTTACACGAGGAATGAGCAGTTCTTC. The J gene is TRBJ2-1, the V gene TRBV6-5; D is unresolved. CDR1 is MNHEY, CDR2 SVGAGI, per germline. V lost 2 bases and J 7 bases, leaving 6 bases between the germline ends. CDR3 length equals 12 residues.

The chain combines TRBV5-1 with TRBJ1-2; maybe TRBD1 (6 bases). The V gene's germline CDR1 is SGHRS and CDR2 YFSETQ. With 1 base removed from V and 7 bases from J, the gap between germline ends came to 14 bases. This CDR3 comprises 14 residues. CDR3 loop: CASSLIQGGGGYTF. CDR3 nucleotides: TGCGCCAGCAGCTTGATACAGGGCGGCGGTGGCTACACCTTC.

This clone was found once. The chain links TRBV29-1 to TRBJ1-6; the D gene is possibly TRBD1 (6 bases). Trimming stripped 4 bases from V and 10 bases from J, with 14 bases between. CDR3 length: 13 amino acids. Germline lookup yields CDR1 SQVTM and CDR2 ANQGSEA. This chain's CDR3 is CSVAGTSGSPLHF. The CDR3 DNA reads TGCAGCGTTGCAGGGACATCAGGGTCACCCCTCCACTTT.

V usage is TRBV27 and J usage is TRBJ1-1; D remains ambiguous. Trimming left V 9 bases short and J 1 base short, with 12 bases between. Germline loops: CDR1 MNHEY, CDR2 SMNVEV (reference sequence). CDR3 length: 13 amino acids. The DNA for the CDR3 is TGTGCCAGTGTTAAGCGTGGGAACACTGAAGCTTTCTTT. It translates to CASVKRGNTEAFF.

The V and J genes are TRBV6-6 and TRBJ1-1; tentative D call: TRBD1 (5 bases). Trimming shortened V by 2 bases and J by 10 bases, and 20 bases separated the two germline ends. The CDR3 runs to 15 residues. Germline assignment: CDR1 MNHNY and CDR2 SVGAGI (reference sequence). CDR3: CASSYPPPRAEVAFF. Written as DNA, the CDR3 is TGTGCCAGCAGTTACCCCCCGCCCAGGGCCGAAGTAGCTTTCTTT.

The chain links TRBV30 to TRBJ1-4, with D tentatively TRBD1 (6 bases). CDR1 is GTSNPN, CDR2 SVGIG, per germline (reference sequence). There are 13 residues in the CDR3. Trimming removed 5 bases at V and 2 bases at J, with 9 bases between. The CDR3 loop reads CAWSRGTNEKLFF. In DNA form, the CDR3 reads TGTGCCTGGTCGAGGGGGACTAATGAAAAACTGTTTTTT.

The chain couples TRBV7-7 to TRBJ2-5; D is possibly TRBD1 (5 bases). Germline CDR1 and CDR2: SSHAT and FNYEAQ (reference sequence). Trimming shortened V by 3 bases and J by 3 bases, and 8 bases separated the two germline ends. CDR3 length: 13 residues. The CDR3: CASSFGREETQYF. CDR3 coding DNA: TGTGCCAGCAGCTTCGGCAGGGAAGAGACCCAGTACTTC.

The chain couples TRBV19 to TRBJ2-5; 7 nucleotides match TRBD1. Germline CDR1 LNHDA, CDR2 SQIVND (reference sequence). This CDR3 has 14 amino acids. Unmatched junction bases numbered 10, after V lost 7 bases and J lost 5 bases. The CDR3 coding sequence is TGTGCCAGTACCGAACAGGGGATCAAGGAGACCCAGTACTTC. Amino acid sequence: CASTEQGIKETQYF.

The V and J genes are TRBV7-8 and TRBJ2-1; 8 bases align to TRBD2. The CDR3 runs to 15 residues. Germline V gives CDR1 SGHVS, CDR2 FQNEAQ. V gave up 4 bases and J gave up 4 bases; unmatched junction bases: 6. As DNA, the CDR3 is TGTGCCAGCAGCTCCACAAGCGGGGGTTACAATGAGCAGTTCTTC. Its protein is CASSSTSGGYNEQFF.

The chain links TRBV7-2 to TRBJ2-2; 8 bases map to TRBD1. The V gene's germline CDR1 is SGHTA and CDR2 FQGNSA. V lost 5 bases, J lost 2 bases, and 13 bases stayed unmatched. The CDR3 covers 18 residues. The chain's CDR3 is CASSLYFGTGSNTGELFF. As DNA, the CDR3 is TGTGCCAGCAGCCTCTATTTCGGGACAGGAAGCAACACCGGGGAGCTGTTTTTT.

The chain links TRBV2 to TRBJ2-7; D is ambiguous. Germline V CDR1 and CDR2: SNHLY, FYNNEI. The CDR3 spans 13 residues. V lost 4 bases to trimming and J lost 3 bases, with 10 bases between them. The chain's CDR3 is CASSVGRVYEQYF. The CDR3 nucleotides read TGTGCCAGCAGTGTCGGCAGAGTCTACGAGCAGTACTTC.

The chain carries TRBV5-5 and TRBJ1-1; maybe TRBD1 (5 bases). The V and J ends lost 0 bases and 6 bases respectively, with 6 bases between them. Looked up from germline, CDR1 is SGHKS and CDR2 is YYEKEE (reference sequence). The CDR3 loop spans 12 amino acids. The CDR3 spells CASSLETAEAFF. CDR3 nucleotides: TGTGCCAGCAGCTTGGAGACAGCTGAAGCTTTCTTT.